This TCR beta chain was profiled in a study of T-cell memory formation after mild COVID-19. General study findings and limits: Contracting clones from day 15 to 85 had balanced CD4/CD8; later expanders favoured CD4+.

A single record per CDR3 protein comes from TCRdb applying MiXCR to the 5' RACE reads. The sample consists of 200,000 to 300,000 distinct CDR3 sequences, approximately 9% of them appearing once. The V end lost 4 bases, the J end lost 4 bases, and 18 bases lay between the germline ends. The CDR3 sequence is 15 residues long. Germline CDR1 SGHNT, CDR2 YYREEE (reference sequence). This clonotype was detected ten times or more. What it binds is not known. The source of this sequence is a young man who had mild COVID-19 (a few samples of this study predate the infection). Cell type and time point are not known. The chain uses TRBV5-4 and TRBJ2-7, with D perhaps TRBD1 (5 bases). The specimen sequenced was PBMCs or a T cell subset sorted from them (not recorded which). The CDR3 bases are TGTGCCAGCAGCCCCAGCCCAAGCGACAGTTACGAGCAGTACTTC. Amino acid sequence: CASSPSPSDSYEQYF.